This T cell receptor (beta chain) was retrieved from a study of beta chain features in type 1 diabetes. Study-wide points: In the patient group, naive, central memory and Treg TCRB repertoires seemed more alike than in the healthy donor group. There were fewer insertions and more deletions at the VDJ junctions of type 1 diabetes patients. In all four CD4+ subsets, TCRB CDR3 length was significantly, moderately reduced in type 1 diabetes.

In this sample, this clone turned up a few times. The antigen is not known. This CDR3 is 14 amino acids long. The germline V and J ends were trimmed by 3 bases and 4 bases, with 16 bases remaining between them. Germline V CDR1 and CDR2: GTSNPN, SVGIG (reference sequence). Expressed TCRB transcripts were sequenced because the isolated RNA had all been reverse transcribed beforehand. The protocol was immunoSEQ multiplex PCR, while the TCRdb copy is restricted to in-frame clones and leaves out a portion. The data hold hundreds of thousands of clones, with around 15% observed a single time. Material: naive CD4+ T cells from blood. The sequence derives from a man younger than 30 with type 1 diabetes. The gene calls are TRBV30 and TRBJ2-7, with D possibly matching TRBD1 (5 bases). The CDR3: CAWSRPPAGYEQYF. In DNA form, the CDR3 reads TGTGCCTGGAGCCGGCCCCCCGCAGGGTACGAGCAGTACTTC.